The 10 T cell receptor beta chains presented below share a single source sample, sequenced in a study of T-cell reconstitution after alpha-beta-depleted transplantation in children. The authors prepared the TCRbeta library with unique molecular identifiers. Via MiXCR, TCRdb re-called the PCR reads, giving one row per CDR3 protein. The sample includes more than 400,000 distinct CDR3 sequences, 9.5% to 12% of them seen just once. The sample was PBMCs, mostly from graft donor cells, taken 180 days after TCRalphabeta/CD19-depleted stem cell transplant. All receptors come from a female patient aged 2 to 10 who had a stem cell transplant for aplastic anemia, so the T cells may come from the graft donor.

The rearrangement joins TRBV27 to TRBJ2-2, with D perhaps TRBD2 (6 bases). Trimming removed 5 bases at V and 6 bases at J, with 25 bases between. The CDR3 extends over 18 amino acids. CDR1 and CDR2 from the germline V gene are MNHEY and SMNVEV (reference sequence). In nucleotides, the CDR3 is TGTGCCAGCAGTCCCAAGTACCTCGGACCTCCGGGGGCCGGGGAGCTGTTTTTT. Translation gives CASSPKYLGPPGAGELFF.

This clonotype was found a few times. The chain links TRBV14 to TRBJ1-6; TRBD1 is a possible D gene (5 bases). This CDR3 has 14 residues. V lost 4 bases and J lost 6, with 10 bases in between. CDR1 and CDR2 (germline): SGHDN, FVKESK. The CDR3 nucleotides read TGTGCCAGCAGCCGGGACCGAATTAATTCACCCCTCCACTTT. Translating gives CASSRDRINSPLHF.

The sample holds many counts of this clonotype. V gene TRBV29-1 combines with J gene TRBJ2-5; no clear D. The CDR3 sequence is 13 residues long. Germline CDR1 is SQVTM and CDR2 is ANQGSEA. Trimming stripped 2 bases from V and 2 bases from J, with 9 bases between. The CDR3 DNA reads TGCAGCGTTGAATCCCGAGCACAAGAGACCCAGTACTTC. Its translation: CSVESRAQETQYF.

This chain connects TRBV11-2 to TRBJ2-1; TRBD2 is a possible D gene (6 bases). CDR1 and CDR2 from the germline V gene are SGHAT and FQNNGV. This CDR3 has 16 residues. Trimming took 0 bases from V and 4 from J, leaving 13 bases between them. The CDR3 spells CASSLEGGDGYNEQFF. DNA for the CDR3: TGTGCCAGCAGCTTAGAGGGCGGGGACGGTTACAATGAGCAGTTCTTC.

The DNA for the CDR3 is TGCAGTGCTAGACGCGGGAGGGCCGGATCAGATACGCAGTATTTT. It codes for CSARRGRAGSDTQYF. The chain carries TRBV20-1 and TRBJ2-3; 9 nucleotides align to TRBD2. With 2 bases clipped from V and 4 bases from J, the junction kept 7 bases outside the gene matches. The CDR3 has 15 amino acids. Germline CDR1 and CDR2: DFQATT and SNEGSKA (reference sequence).

V is TRBV4-2 and J is TRBJ2-7, with D hard to call. V was cut by 0 bases and J by 5 bases, with 17 bases left in between. The germline V gene encodes CDR1 LGHNA and CDR2 YNFKEQ. This CDR3 contains 16 residues. The CDR3: CASSQDRHPYGNEQYF. CDR3 nucleotides: TGTGCCAGCAGCCAAGACAGGCACCCATATGGGAACGAGCAGTACTTC.

This clonotype appeared many times. The chain links TRBV7-8 to TRBJ2-2; D not resolved. The germline gives CDR1 SGHVS, CDR2 FQNEAQ. Trimming cost V 3 bases and J 0 bases, with 17 bases left between them. CDR3 size: 18 residues. The CDR3 sequence: CASSFSVGIIANTGELFF. DNA of the CDR3: TGTGCCAGCAGCTTCTCCGTCGGTATAATCGCGAACACCGGGGAGCTGTTTTTT.

In its sample, this clonotype was seen many times. The V gene is TRBV12-3 or TRBV12-4, the J gene TRBJ2-3; the D is unclear. V was trimmed by 2 bases and J by 1 base, leaving 10 bases between them. The CDR3 covers 15 residues. CDR3 residues: CASSLRLDRTDTQYF. The CDR3 nucleotides read TGTGCCAGCAGTTTACGGCTAGACCGCACAGATACGCAGTATTTT.

This clonotype was picked up many times. This rearrangement joins TRBV10-3 to TRBJ2-7; TRBD1 matches at 9 bases. The CDR3 contains 13 residues. The germline V gene has CDR1 ENHRY and CDR2 SYGVKD. The trim removed 7 bases at V and 3 bases at J, leaving 4 bases unmatched. The CDR3 nucleotides read TGTGCCATCACCCCGACAGGGGGCTACGAGCAGTACTTC. Its protein product is CAITPTGGYEQYF.

This clonotype was recorded many times. The chain uses TRBV7-3 and TRBJ2-1, with 9 bases aligning to TRBD2. There are 15 residues in the CDR3. V shed 4 bases, J shed 1 base, and the junction held 2 bases outside the gene matches. CDR1 is SGHTA, CDR2 FQGTGA, per germline. CDR3 nucleotides: TGTGCCAGCAGCTCCACTAGCGGGTCCTACAATGAGCAGTTCTTC. Protein sequence: CASSSTSGSYNEQFF.